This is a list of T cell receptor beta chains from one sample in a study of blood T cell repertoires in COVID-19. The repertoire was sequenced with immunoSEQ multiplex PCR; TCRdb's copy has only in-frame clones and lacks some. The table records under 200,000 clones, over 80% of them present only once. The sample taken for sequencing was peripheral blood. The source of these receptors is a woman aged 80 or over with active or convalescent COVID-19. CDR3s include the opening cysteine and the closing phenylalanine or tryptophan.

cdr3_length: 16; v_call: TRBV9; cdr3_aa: CASSVEASGGANEQFF
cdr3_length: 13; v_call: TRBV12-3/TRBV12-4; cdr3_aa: CASLTGNGNTIYF
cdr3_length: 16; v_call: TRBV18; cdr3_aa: CASSPPKTGVDYEQFF
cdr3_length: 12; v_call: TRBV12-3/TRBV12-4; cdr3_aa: CASSFEGAEAFF
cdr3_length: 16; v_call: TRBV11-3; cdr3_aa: CASSLTSTGGYETQYF
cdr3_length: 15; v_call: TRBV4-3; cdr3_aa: CASSQDEGSNQPQHF
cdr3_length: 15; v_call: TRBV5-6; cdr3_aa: CASSLGQAANSPLHF
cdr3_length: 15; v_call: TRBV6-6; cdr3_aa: CASSYSLSAGEKLFF
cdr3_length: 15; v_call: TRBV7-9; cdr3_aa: CASSLRTGASNEQFF
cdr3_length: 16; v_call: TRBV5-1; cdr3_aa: CASSPHGTGGDYGYTF
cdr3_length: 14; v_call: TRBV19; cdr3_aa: CASNWDSSTDTQYF
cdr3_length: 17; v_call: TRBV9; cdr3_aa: CASSDWDSEEERKPQHF
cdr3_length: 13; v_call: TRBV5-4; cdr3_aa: CASSFLSSYEQYF
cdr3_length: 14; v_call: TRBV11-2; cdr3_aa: CASSQSRGNYGYTF
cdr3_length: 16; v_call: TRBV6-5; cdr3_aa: CASSYSPGQGNRELFF
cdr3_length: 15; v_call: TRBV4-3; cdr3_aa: CASSHGGDSTDTQYF
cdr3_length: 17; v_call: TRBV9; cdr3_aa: CASSVVPKSGGADEQFF
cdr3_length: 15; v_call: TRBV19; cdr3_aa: CASSTPQGVRYEQYF
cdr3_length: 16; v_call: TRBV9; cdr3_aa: CASSADPGNPYNEQFF
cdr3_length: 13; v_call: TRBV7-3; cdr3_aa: CASSLMESTEAFF
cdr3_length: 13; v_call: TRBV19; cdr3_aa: CATLLDRRYGYTF
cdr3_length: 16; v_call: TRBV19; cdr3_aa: CASSFSGTGSTDTQYF
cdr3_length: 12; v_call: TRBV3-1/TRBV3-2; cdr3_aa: CATGQGGEKLFF
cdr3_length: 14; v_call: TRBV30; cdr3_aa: CAWSMGPAGQPQHF
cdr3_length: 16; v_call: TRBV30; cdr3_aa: CAWAGLAGGGPYEQYF
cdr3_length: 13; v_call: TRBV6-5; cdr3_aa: CASSSQGSYGYTF
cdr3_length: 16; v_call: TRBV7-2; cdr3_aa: CASSPGTAAGANVLTF
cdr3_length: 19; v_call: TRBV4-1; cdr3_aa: CASSQRRASGGPSTDTQYF
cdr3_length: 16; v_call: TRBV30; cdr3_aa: CAYTGRDRGDNSPLHF
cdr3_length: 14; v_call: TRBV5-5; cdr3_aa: CASRYTGSNSPLHF
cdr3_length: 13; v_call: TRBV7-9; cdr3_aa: CASRGQGNNEQFF
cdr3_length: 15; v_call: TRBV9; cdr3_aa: CASSARGSNTGELFF
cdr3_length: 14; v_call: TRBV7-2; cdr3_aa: CASSFERTGNEQFF
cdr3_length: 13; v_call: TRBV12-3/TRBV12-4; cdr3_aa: CASRQQTGVEAFF
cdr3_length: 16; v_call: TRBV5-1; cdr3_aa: CASSLGLERSYNEQFF
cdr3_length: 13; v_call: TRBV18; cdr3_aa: CASSGVGTGELFF
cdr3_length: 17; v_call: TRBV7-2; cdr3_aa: CASSLSAGAIGNQPQHF
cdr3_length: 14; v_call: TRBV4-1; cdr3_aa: CASSRGLVTDTQYF
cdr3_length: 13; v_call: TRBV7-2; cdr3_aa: CASSPSGLKALHF
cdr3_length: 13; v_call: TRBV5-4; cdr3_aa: CASSWTGGSEAFF
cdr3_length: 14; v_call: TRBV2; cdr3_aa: CASSATGGKYEQYF
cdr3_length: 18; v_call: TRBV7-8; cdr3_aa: CASSLVGVAGRLVETQYF
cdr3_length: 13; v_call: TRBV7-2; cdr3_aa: CASSSRQVEKLFF
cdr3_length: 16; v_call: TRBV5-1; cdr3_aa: CASSSAPGQGGNEQFF
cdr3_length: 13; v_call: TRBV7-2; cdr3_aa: CASSSRVAYEQYF
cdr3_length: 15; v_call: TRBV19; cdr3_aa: CASSPGGLAKNIQYF
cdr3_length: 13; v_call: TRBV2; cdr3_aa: CASGQGGSYGYTF
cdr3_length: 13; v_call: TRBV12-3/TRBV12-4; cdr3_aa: CASIGLAGETQYF
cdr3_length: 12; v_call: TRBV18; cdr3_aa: CASSLELYGYTF